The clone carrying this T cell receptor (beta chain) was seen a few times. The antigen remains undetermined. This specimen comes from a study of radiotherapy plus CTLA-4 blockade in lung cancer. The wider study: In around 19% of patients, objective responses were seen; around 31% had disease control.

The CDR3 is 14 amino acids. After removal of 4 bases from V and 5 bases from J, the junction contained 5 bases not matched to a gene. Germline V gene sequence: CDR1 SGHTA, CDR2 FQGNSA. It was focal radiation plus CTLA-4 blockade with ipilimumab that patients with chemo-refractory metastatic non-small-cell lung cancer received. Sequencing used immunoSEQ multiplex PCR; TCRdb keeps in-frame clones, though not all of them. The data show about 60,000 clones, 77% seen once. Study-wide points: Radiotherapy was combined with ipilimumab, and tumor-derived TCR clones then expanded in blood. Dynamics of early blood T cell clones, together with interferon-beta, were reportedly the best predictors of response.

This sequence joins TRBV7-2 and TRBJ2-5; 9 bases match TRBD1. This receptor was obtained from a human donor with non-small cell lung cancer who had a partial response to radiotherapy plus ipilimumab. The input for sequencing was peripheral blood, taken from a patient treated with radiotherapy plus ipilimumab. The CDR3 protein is CASSSDRGVETQYF. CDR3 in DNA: TGTGCCAGCAGCTCGGACAGGGGAGTGGAGACCCAGTACTTC.